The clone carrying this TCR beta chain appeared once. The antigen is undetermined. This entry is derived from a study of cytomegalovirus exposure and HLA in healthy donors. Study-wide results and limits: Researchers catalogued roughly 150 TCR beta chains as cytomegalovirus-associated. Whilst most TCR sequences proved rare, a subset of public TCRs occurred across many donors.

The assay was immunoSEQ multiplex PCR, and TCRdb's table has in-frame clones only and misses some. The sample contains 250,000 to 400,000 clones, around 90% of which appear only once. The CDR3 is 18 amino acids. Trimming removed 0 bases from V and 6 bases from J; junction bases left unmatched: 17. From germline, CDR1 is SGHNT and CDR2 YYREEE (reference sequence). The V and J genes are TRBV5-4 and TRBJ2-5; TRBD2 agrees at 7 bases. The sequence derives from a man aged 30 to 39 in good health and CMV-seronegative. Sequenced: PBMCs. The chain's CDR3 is CASSLEAGLLMGWQTQYF. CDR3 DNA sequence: TGTGCCAGCAGCTTGGAAGCGGGGCTTCTTATGGGGTGGCAGACCCAGTACTTC. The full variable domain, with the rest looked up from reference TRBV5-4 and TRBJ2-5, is ETGVTQSPTHLIKTRGQQVTLRCSSQSGHNTVSWYQQALGQGPQFIFQYYREEENGRGNFPPRFSGLQFPNYSSELNVNALELDDSALYLCASSLEAGLLMGWQTQYFGPGTRLLVL.